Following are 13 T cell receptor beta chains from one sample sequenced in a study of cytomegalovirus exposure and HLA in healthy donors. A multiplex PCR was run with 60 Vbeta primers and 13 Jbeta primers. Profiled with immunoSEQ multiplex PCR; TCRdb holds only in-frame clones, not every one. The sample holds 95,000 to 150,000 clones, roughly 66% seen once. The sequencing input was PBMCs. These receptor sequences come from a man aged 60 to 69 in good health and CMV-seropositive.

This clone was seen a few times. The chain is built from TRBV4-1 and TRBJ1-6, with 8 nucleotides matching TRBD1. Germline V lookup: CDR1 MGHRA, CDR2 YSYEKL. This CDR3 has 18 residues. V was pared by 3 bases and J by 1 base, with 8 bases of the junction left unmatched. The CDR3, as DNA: TGCGCCAGCAGCCACCAGGGGGCCCTTCGGTCCTATAATTCACCCCTCCACTTT. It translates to CASSHQGALRSYNSPLHF.

The CDR3 region has the DNA TGTGCCATCAGTGAGTCGACTCGAGGGTTCATAGCCGAGCAGTACTTC. Translation: CAISESTRGFIAEQYF. V is TRBV10-3 and J is TRBJ2-7, with D perhaps TRBD2 (5 bases). Germline V CDR1 and CDR2: ENHRY, SYGVKD. The germline V and J ends were trimmed by 0 bases and 6 bases, with 18 bases remaining between them. The CDR3 consists of 16 residues.

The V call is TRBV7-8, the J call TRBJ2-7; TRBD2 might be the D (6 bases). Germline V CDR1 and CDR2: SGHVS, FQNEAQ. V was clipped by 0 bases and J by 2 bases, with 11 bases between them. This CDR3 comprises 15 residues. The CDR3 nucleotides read TGTGCCAGCAGCTTAGCAGAGACTAGGACCTACGAGCAGTACTTC. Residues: CASSLAETRTYEQYF.

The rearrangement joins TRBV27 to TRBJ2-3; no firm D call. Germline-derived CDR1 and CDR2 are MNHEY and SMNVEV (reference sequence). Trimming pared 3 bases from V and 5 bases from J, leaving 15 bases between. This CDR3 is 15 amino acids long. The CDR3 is CASSFSSVPGDTQYF. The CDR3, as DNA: TGTGCCAGCAGTTTTTCCTCGGTTCCGGGAGATACGCAGTATTTT.

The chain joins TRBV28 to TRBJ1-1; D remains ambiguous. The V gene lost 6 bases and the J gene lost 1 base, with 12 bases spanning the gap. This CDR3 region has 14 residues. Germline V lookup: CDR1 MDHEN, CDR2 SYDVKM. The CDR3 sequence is CASSRRGRNTEAFF. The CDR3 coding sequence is TGTGCCAGCAGCCGGCGGGGTAGGAACACTGAAGCTTTCTTT.

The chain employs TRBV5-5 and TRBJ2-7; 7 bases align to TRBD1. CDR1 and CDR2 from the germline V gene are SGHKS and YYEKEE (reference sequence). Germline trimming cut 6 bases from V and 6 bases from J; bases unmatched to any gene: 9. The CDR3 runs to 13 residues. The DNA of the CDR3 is TGTGCCAGCAACCGACAGGGAACCCTCGAGCAGTACTTC. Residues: CASNRQGTLEQYF.

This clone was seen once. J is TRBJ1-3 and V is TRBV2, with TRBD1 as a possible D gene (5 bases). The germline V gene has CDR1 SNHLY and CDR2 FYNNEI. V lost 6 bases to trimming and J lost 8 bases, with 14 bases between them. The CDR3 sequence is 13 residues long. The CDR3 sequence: CASSPWGGDTIYF. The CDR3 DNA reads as TGTGCCAGCAGCCCATGGGGGGGGGACACCATATATTTT.

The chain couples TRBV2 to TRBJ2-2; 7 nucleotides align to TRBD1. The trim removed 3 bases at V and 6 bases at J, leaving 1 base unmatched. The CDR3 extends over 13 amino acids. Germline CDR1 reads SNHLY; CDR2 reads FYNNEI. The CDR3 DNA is TGTGCCAGCAGTGAGACAGGGTCCGGGGAGCTGTTTTTT. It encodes CASSETGSGELFF.

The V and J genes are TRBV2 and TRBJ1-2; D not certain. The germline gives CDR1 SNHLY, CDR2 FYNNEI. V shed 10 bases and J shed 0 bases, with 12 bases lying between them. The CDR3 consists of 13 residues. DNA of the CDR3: TGTGCCAACAGACCCCGGGCTAACTATGGCTACACCTTC. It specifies CANRPRANYGYTF.

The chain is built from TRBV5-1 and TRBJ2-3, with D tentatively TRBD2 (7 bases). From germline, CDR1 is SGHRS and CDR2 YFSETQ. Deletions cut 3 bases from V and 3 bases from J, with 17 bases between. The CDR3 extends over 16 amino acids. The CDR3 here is CASSSGGGAATDTQYF. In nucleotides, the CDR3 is TGCGCCAGCAGCTCTGGGGGGGGCGCCGCGACAGATACGCAGTATTTT.

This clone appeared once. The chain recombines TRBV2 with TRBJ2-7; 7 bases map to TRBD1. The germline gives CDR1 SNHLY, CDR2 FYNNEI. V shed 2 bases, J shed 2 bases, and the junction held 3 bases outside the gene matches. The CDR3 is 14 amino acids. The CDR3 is CASSENRGPYEQYF. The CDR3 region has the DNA TGTGCCAGCAGTGAAAACAGGGGCCCCTACGAGCAGTACTTC.

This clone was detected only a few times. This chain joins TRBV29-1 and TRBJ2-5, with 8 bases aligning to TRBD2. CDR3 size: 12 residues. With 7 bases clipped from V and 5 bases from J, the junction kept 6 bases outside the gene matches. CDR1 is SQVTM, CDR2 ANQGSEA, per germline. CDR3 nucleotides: TGCAGCGAGCTAGCGGGTGGGGAGACCCAGTACTTC. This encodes CSELAGGETQYF.

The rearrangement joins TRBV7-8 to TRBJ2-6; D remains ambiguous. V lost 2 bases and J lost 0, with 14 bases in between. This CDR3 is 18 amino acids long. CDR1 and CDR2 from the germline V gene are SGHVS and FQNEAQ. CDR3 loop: CASSLITASHSGANVLTF. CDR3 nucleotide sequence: TGTGCCAGCAGCTTAATAACAGCTTCACACTCTGGGGCCAACGTCCTGACTTTC.